The 5 T cell receptor beta chains listed next were all sequenced from one sample in a study of T cell changes during pregnancy in multiple sclerosis. This table comes from immunoSEQ multiplex PCR, and its TCRdb copy is limited to in-frame clones, with some not included. Of over 70,000 clones listed, 90% to 95% are singletons. The sequenced sample was peripheral blood, obtained in the third trimester of pregnancy. The receptors were sampled from a female donor with multiple sclerosis, enrolled in a pregnancy study.

The chain couples TRBV28 to TRBJ1-2; D is possibly TRBD1 (5 bases). Trimming took off 7 bases at V and 2 bases at J, with 11 bases between the two ends. The CDR3 is made up of 13 amino acids. Looked up from germline, CDR1 is MDHEN and CDR2 is SYDVKM. The DNA of the CDR3 is TGTGCCAGCATCCTGTCAGGGAACTATGGCTACACCTTC. This translates into CASILSGNYGYTF.

The chain combines TRBV28 with TRBJ1-1; 10 bases fit TRBD1. This CDR3 comprises 15 residues. Germline lookup yields CDR1 MDHEN and CDR2 SYDVKM. V trimming: 5 bases; J trimming: 6 bases; junction bases outside the gene matches: 9. CDR3 amino acids: CASSKPGQGSSEAFF. The CDR3 DNA sequence: TGTGCCAGCAGTAAACCGGGACAGGGGAGTTCTGAAGCTTTCTTT. Combining the CDR3 with reference TRBV28 and TRBJ1-1 gives the whole variable domain DVKVTQSSRYLVKRTGEKVFLECVQDMDHENMFWYRQDPGLGLRLIYFSYDVKMKEKGDIPEGYSVSREKKERFSLILESASTNQTSMYLCASSKPGQGSSEAFFGQGTRLTVV.

The V and J genes are TRBV5-6 and TRBJ2-1; tentative D call: TRBD2 (6 bases). CDR1 is SGHDT and CDR2 is YYEEEE in the germline V gene. CDR3 length: 16 residues. Deletions cut 4 bases from V and 6 bases from J, with 20 bases between. The CDR3 is CASSLAGGIGSNEQFF. As DNA, the CDR3 is TGTGCCAGCAGCCTCGCTGGGGGGATAGGCTCCAATGAGCAGTTCTTC.

The genes are TRBV19 and TRBJ1-2; 10 bases line up with TRBD1. Germline assignment: CDR1 LNHDA and CDR2 SQIVND (reference sequence). CDR3 length: 15 amino acids. With V trimmed by 5 bases and J by 4 bases, 7 bases remained unmatched. CDR3 bases: TGTGCCAGTAGTTACTCCGGGACAGGGGCCTATGGCTACACCTTC. Its translation is CASSYSGTGAYGYTF.

The chain employs TRBV4-1 and TRBJ1-4; possible D gene TRBD1, 6 bases. V lost 3 bases, J lost 5 bases, and 16 bases lay in between. Per the germline V gene, CDR1 is MGHRA and CDR2 is YSYEKL. The CDR3 consists of 16 residues. In DNA form, the CDR3 reads TGCGCCAGCAGCCAGGCCCCTACAGGGAGCAATGAAAAACTGTTTTTT. It codes for CASSQAPTGSNEKLFF.